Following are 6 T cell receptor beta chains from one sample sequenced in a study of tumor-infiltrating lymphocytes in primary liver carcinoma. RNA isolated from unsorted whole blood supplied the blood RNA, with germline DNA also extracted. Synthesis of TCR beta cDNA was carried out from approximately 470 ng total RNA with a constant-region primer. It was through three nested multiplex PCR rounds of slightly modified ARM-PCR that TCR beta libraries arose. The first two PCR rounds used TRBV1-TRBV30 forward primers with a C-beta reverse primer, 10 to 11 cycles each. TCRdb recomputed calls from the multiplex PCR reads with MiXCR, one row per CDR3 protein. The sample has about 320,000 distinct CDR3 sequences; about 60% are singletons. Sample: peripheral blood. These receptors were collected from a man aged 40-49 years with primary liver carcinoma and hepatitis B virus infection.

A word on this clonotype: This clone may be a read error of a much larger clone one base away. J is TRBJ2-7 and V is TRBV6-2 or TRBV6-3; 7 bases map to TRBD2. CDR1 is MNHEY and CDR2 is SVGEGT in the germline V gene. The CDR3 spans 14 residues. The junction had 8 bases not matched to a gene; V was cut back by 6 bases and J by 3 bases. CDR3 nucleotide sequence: TGTGCCAGCAGACCCGCTAGCGGACACTACGAGCAGTACTTC. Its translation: CASRPASGHYEQYF.

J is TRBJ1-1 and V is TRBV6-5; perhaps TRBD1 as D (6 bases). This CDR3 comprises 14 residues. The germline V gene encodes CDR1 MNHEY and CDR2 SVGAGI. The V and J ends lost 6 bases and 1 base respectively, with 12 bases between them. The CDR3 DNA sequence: TGTGCCAGCAGCCTAGGGGGGTCGAACACTGAAGCTTTCTTT. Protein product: CASSLGGSNTEAFF.

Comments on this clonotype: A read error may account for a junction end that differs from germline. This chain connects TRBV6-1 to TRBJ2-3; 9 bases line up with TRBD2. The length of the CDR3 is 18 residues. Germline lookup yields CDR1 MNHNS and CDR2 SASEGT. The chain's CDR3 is CVSSANLFSSGITDTQYF. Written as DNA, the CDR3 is TGTGTCAGCAGTGCCAACCTCTTCTCTAGCGGGATCACAGATACGCAGTATTTT.

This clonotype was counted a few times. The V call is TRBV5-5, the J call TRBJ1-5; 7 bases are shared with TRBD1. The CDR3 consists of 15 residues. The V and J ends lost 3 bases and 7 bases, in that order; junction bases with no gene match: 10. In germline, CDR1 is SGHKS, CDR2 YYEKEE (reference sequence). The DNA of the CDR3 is TGTGCCAGCAGCTCCATTCCAGGGGGAGGACAGCCCCAGCATTTT. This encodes CASSSIPGGGQPQHF. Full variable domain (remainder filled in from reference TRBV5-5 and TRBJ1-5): DAGVTQSPTHLIKTRGQQVTLRCSPISGHKSVSWYQQVLGQGPQFIFQYYEKEERGRGNFPDRFSARQFPNYSSELNVNALLLGDSALYLCASSSIPGGGQPQHFGDGTRLSIL.

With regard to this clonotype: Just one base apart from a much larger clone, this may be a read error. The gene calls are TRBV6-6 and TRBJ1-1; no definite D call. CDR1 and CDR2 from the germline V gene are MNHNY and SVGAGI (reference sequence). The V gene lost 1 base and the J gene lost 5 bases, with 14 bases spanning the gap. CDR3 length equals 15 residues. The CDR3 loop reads CASSYWAGRGTEAFF. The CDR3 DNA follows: TGTGCCAGCAGTTACTGGGCGGGCCGTGGTACTGAAGCTTTCTTT.

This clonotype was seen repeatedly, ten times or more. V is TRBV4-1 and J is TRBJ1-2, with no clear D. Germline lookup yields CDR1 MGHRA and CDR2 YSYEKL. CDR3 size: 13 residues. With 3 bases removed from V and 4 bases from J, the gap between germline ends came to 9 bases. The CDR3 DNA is TGCGCCAGCAGCCAGGGTGTGGTCTATGGCTACACCTTC. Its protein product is CASSQGVVYGYTF.